This TCR beta chain was obtained from a study of blood T cells in healthy people across ages. Study conclusions and caveats: Higher diversity, along with more naive CD4+ cells, distinguished long-lived donors from aged donors.

Drawn from each donor were ten milliliters of peripheral blood. PBMCs, at least 6.5 million per sample, were isolated. Primed by a sample-barcoded 5' primer and a J-beta primer mix, a second PCR proceeded for roughly 7 to 11 cycles. Each cDNA was tagged by a template-switch adaptor containing 12 random nucleotides. TCRdb itself ran the 5' RACE reads through MiXCR, one entry per CDR3 protein. The profile shows approximately 760,000 distinct CDR3 sequences, more than 20% of them singletons. Remarks on this clonotype: Its antigen remains unidentified.

CDR3 size: 11 residues. Trimming removed 11 bases from V and 1 base from J, with 8 bases in between. Germline-derived CDR1 and CDR2 are SNHLY and FYNNEI. These data also featured in a second study, about T cells of mothers and their children.

The J gene is TRBJ1-1, the V gene TRBV2, with D unresolved. The TCR was taken from a boy aged 5-17 years in good health. Sequencing used blood. The CDR3 is CAGAENTEAFF. CDR3 DNA: TGTGCCGGTGCCGAGAACACTGAAGCTTTCTTT.